The 7 T cell receptor beta chains in this list originate from one sample, sequenced in a study of cytomegalovirus exposure and HLA in healthy donors. The study ran its PCR with 60 Vbeta and 13 Jbeta primers. Profiled with immunoSEQ multiplex PCR; TCRdb holds only in-frame clones, not every one. The table records 200,000 to 250,000 clones, 75% to 90% of them present only once. Sequencing was done on a sample of PBMCs. All receptors derive from a woman under 30 in good health and CMV-seronegative.

The chain joins TRBV4-3 to TRBJ2-5; 10 bases align to TRBD2. Germline V gene sequence: CDR1 LGHNA, CDR2 YSLEER. V lost 1 base to trimming and J lost 5 bases; unmatched junction nucleotides: 10. This CDR3 region has 17 residues. CDR3 sequence (DNA): TGCGCCAGCAGCCAAGGAGCAATAGCGGGGGGCTGGGAGACCCAGTACTTC. Translation: CASSQGAIAGGWETQYF.

This clone appeared a single time. V and J are TRBV4-1 and TRBJ2-7; TRBD1 aligns across 9 bases. The CDR3 totals 15 residues. Trimming took 2 bases from V and 3 from J; bases not matched to a gene: 5. Germline V gene data show CDR1 as MGHRA and CDR2 as YSYEKL. The CDR3 loop is CASSQTDRGNYEQYF. The CDR3 DNA sequence: TGCGCCAGCAGCCAAACGGACAGGGGCAACTACGAGCAGTACTTC.

V and J are TRBV18 and TRBJ2-6; 13 bases align to TRBD2. Germline V CDR1 and CDR2: KGHSH, LQKENI. Trimming at V came to 6 bases and at J to 4 bases, leaving 6 bases not matched to a gene. The CDR3 sequence is 17 residues long. The DNA for the CDR3 is TGTGCCAGCTCTCTGCCGGGACTAGCGGGAGGGGCCAACGTCCTGACTTTC. Protein: CASSLPGLAGGANVLTF.

This clone was recorded only once. The V gene is TRBV7-9, the J gene TRBJ2-7, with TRBD2 identical over 7 bases. Trimming at V came to 3 bases and at J to 7 bases, leaving 9 bases not matched to a gene. There are 14 residues in the CDR3. Germline V gene sequence: CDR1 SEHNR, CDR2 FQNEAQ (reference sequence). CDR3 sequence: CASSLGGGLWEQYF. CDR3 nucleotides: TGTGCCAGCAGCTTGGGGGGGGGTCTCTGGGAGCAGTACTTC.

The chain joins TRBV29-1 to TRBJ2-3; 7 nucleotides line up with TRBD1. Germline CDR1 reads SQVTM; CDR2 reads ANQGSEA. Trimming took 7 bases from V and 4 from J; bases not matched to a gene: 11. The CDR3 consists of 14 residues. CDR3 in amino acids: CSADASQGADTQYF. In DNA form, the CDR3 reads TGCAGCGCGGACGCTTCCCAGGGGGCAGATACGCAGTATTTT.

The chain uses TRBV30 and TRBJ2-1, with unresolved D. The CDR3 has 15 residues. Germline V gives CDR1 GTSNPN, CDR2 SVGIG (reference sequence). The V gene lost 3 bases and the J gene lost 7 bases, with 19 bases spanning the gap. The DNA for the CDR3 is TGTGCCTGGAGGCACCAGTCAGGTAGTTGGAATGAGCAGTTCTTC. This gives the protein CAWRHQSGSWNEQFF.

The chain has TRBV7-9 and TRBJ1-2; D is ambiguous. The germline gives CDR1 SEHNR, CDR2 FQNEAQ (reference sequence). Trimming removed 1 base at V and 7 bases at J, with 13 bases between. The CDR3 covers 14 residues. CDR3 coding DNA: TGTGCCAGCAGCTTAGGCATAACTCCCGGTGGCTACACCTTC. It codes for CASSLGITPGGYTF. Filled out from reference TRBV7-9 and TRBJ1-2, the complete variable domain reads DTGVSQNPRHKITKRGQNVTFRCDPISEHNRLYWYRQTLGQGPEFLTYFQNEAQLEKSRLLSDRFSAERPKGSFSTLEIQRTEQGDSAMYLCASSLGITPGGYTFGSGTRLTVV.